Listed below are T cell receptor beta chains from one sample, sequenced in a study of shared clonotypes between healthy human individuals. The repertoire was sequenced with immunoSEQ multiplex PCR; TCRdb's copy has only in-frame clones and lacks some. The sample yields some 550,000 clones, more than 95% seen once. Input material: naive CD4+ T cells sorted from blood. The source of these receptors is a woman in her 30s in good health. Both conserved end residues are part of each CDR3. A D gene is named only where the DNA matches it firmly. The size of a clone is reported for some rows only, either as once, few or many, or as a class for expanded clones.

CASSPTGTGDYEQYF | TGTGCCAGCTCACCCACCGGGACAGGGGACTACGAGCAGTACTTC | TRBJ2-7 | TRBV18 | - | TRBD1
CATRDSSNSPLHF | TGTGCCACCAGGGACAGCAGTAATTCACCCCTCCACTTT | TRBJ1-6 | TRBV25-1 | - | TRBD1
CASSLEHRGPGAFF | TGTGCCAGCAGTTTGGAACACAGGGGCCCGGGGGCTTTCTTT | TRBJ1-1 | TRBV28 | - | TRBD1
CASSSKGGLFAYEQYF | TGTGCCAGCAGTTCAAAAGGGGGACTTTTCGCCTACGAGCAGTACTTC | TRBJ2-7 | TRBV6-6 | - | -
CASSGQDRGSNQPQHF | TGTGCCAGCAGTGGGCAAGACAGGGGTAGCAATCAGCCCCAGCATTTT | TRBJ1-5 | TRBV27 | - | TRBD1
CASSQPGMRGEQYF | TGCGCCAGCAGCCAACCCGGAATGCGAGGCGAGCAGTACTTC | TRBJ2-7 | TRBV4-1 | once | -
CAISERVTGDGYTF | TGTGCCATCAGTGAGAGGGTGACAGGGGATGGCTACACCTTC | TRBJ1-2 | TRBV10-3 | - | TRBD1
CASSLNSHKRGGTEAFF | TGTGCCAGCAGCCTGAACTCACATAAGAGGGGAGGGACTGAAGCTTTCTTT | TRBJ1-1 | TRBV28 | - | -
CASSLTSGSYEQYF | TGTGCCAGCAGCTTAACTAGCGGTTCCTACGAGCAGTACTTC | TRBJ2-7 | TRBV7-7 | - | TRBD2
CASSLGQGITYEQYF | TGTGCCAGCTCCCTGGGCCAAGGGATAACCTACGAGCAGTACTTC | TRBJ2-7 | TRBV18 | - | -
CASRTAGDGYTF | TGTGCCAGCAGGACGGCGGGAGATGGCTACACCTTC | TRBJ1-2 | TRBV28 | - | -
CASTSGRNTGELFF | TGTGCCAGCACATCGGGACGGAACACCGGGGAGCTGTTTTTT | TRBJ2-2 | TRBV6-1 | - | -
CASSPTSGQVMNTEAFF | TGTGCCAGCTCACCAACCAGCGGTCAGGTCATGAACACTGAAGCTTTCTTT | TRBJ1-1 | TRBV18 | - | -